In this sample, the clone carrying this T cell receptor beta chain turned up a few times. V shed 4 bases, J shed 2 bases, and the junction held 5 bases outside the gene matches. This CDR3 has 14 amino acids. Germline V CDR1 and CDR2: SEHNR, FQNEAQ (reference sequence). A single record per CDR3 protein comes from TCRdb applying MiXCR to the 5' RACE reads. The sample gives a few hundred thousand distinct CDR3 sequences, around 17% of which show up once; under 30% is in the top ten. The data were obtained in a study of T-cell memory formation after mild COVID-19. The chain has TRBV7-9 and TRBJ2-7; 7 positions match TRBD1. The clonotype was recovered from a man between 18 and 29 years old who had mild COVID-19 (a few samples of this study predate the infection). Cell type and time point are not known. Sequences were obtained from PBMCs or a T cell subset sorted from them (not recorded which). CDR3 region: CASSSRDSPYEQYF. CDR3 sequence (DNA): TGTGCCAGCAGCTCCCGGGACAGCCCCTACGAGCAGTACTTC.